This TCR beta chain was documented in a study of OX40 agonist ivuxolimab in advanced cancers. The overall study: The study treated patients with ivuxolimab, an agonistic anti-OX40 (CD134) antibody.

The cohort excluded patients with autoimmune disease history or systemic immunosuppression. Findings and limits, study-wide: CD4+ and CD8+ blood T cells expanded clonally by week 6 at 0.1 to 3.0 mg/kg. The study found that CD8+ T cells averaged more expanded clones than CD4+.

As to this clone: Its antigen is unidentified.

This CDR3 region has 16 residues. The germline gives CDR1 SGHTA, CDR2 FQGNSA. V dropped 1 base and J dropped 7; count of bases not matched to a gene: 3. Assay: immunoSEQ multiplex PCR; the TCRdb copy retains only in-frame clones and omits some. The data hold about 50,000 clones, with approximately 90% observed a single time. This chain uses TRBV7-2 with TRBJ2-5; TRBD2 aligns across 16 bases. The sequence was obtained from an adult with an advanced solid tumor such as melanoma, head and neck, liver or kidney cancer. The sequences come from CD4+ or CD8+ T cells sorted from blood, collected in a trial of the OX40 agonist ivuxolimab. The CDR3 region has the DNA TGTGCCAGCAGCTTAGGGGGACTAGCGGGAGGGCGGACCCAGTACTTC. This codes for CASSLGGLAGGRTQYF.